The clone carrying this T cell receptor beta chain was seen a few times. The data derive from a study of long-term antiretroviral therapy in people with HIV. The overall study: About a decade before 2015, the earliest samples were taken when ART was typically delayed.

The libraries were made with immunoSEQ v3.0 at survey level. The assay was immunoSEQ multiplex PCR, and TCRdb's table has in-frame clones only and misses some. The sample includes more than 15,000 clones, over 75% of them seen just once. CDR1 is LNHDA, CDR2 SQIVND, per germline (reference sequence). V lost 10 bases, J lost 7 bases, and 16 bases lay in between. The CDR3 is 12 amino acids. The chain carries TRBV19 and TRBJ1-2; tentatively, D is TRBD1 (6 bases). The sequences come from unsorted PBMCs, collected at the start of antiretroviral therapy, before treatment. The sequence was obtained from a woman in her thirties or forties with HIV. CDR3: CATKGDLSGYTF. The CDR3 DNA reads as TGTGCCACCAAGGGGGATTTAAGTGGCTACACCTTC.